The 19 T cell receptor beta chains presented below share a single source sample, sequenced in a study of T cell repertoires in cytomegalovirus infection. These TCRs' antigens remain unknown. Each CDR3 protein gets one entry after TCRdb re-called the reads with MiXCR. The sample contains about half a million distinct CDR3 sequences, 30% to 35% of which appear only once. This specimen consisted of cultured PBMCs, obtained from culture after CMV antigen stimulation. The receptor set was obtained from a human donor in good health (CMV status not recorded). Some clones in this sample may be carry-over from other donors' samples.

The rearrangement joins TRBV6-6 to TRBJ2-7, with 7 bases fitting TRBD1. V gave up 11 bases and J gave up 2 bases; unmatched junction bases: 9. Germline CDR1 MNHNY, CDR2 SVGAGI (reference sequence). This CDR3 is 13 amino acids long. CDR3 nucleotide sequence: TGTGCCTGCCGACAGGGTAGCGCCTACGAGCAGTACGTC. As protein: CACRQGSAYEQYV.

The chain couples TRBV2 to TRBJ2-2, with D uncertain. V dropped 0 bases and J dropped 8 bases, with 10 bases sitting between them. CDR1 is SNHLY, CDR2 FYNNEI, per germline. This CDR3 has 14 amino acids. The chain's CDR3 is CASSEAISTGELFF. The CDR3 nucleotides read TGTGCCAGCAGTGAAGCAATTAGTACGGGGGAGCTGTTTTTT.

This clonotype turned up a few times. CDR3 bases: TGTGCCAGCAGACGAGGTTCAGGGCATGAAGCTTTCTTT. Translation gives CASRRGSGHEAFF. The V call is TRBV28, the J call TRBJ1-1; the D gene is possibly TRBD1 (5 bases). Germline values: CDR1 MDHEN, CDR2 SYDVKM. The CDR3 has 13 residues. Between the trimmed V and J ends, which lost 6 bases and 7 bases, there was a span of 15 bases.

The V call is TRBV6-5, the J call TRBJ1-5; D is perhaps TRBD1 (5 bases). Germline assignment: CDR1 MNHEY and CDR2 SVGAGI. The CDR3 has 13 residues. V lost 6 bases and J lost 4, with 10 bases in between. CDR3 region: CASRGGRNQPQHF. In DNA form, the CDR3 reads TGTGCCAGCAGGGGGGGGAGGAATCAGCCCCAGCATTTT.

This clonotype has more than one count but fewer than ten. This chain's CDR3 is CSARDGWEGPYEQYF. As DNA, the CDR3 is TGCAGTGCTAGAGATGGGTGGGAGGGCCCCTACGAGCAGTACTTC. V gene TRBV20-1 combines with J gene TRBJ2-7, with 7 bases identical to TRBD2. CDR1 and CDR2 from the germline V gene are DFQATT and SNEGSKA (reference sequence). V lost 0 bases and J lost 2; bases outside the gene matches: 7. The CDR3 has 15 residues.

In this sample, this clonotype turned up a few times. The CDR3, as DNA: TGCGCCAGCACCCGAGTCGCTGGGGGAACTGAAGCTTTCTTT. It yields the protein CASTRVAGGTEAFF. V and J are TRBV10-2 and TRBJ1-1; a possible D gene is TRBD1 (5 bases). The CDR3 runs 14 residues. In germline, CDR1 is WSHSY, CDR2 SAAADI. V gave up 7 bases and J gave up 5 bases, with 17 bases separating them.

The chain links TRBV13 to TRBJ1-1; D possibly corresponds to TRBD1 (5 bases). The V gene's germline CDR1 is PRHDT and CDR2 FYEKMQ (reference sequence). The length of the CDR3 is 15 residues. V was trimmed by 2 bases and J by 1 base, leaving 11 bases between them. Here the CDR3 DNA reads TGTGCCAGCAGCTTATATACAGGACCGAACACTGAAGCTTTCTTT. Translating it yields CASSLYTGPNTEAFF.

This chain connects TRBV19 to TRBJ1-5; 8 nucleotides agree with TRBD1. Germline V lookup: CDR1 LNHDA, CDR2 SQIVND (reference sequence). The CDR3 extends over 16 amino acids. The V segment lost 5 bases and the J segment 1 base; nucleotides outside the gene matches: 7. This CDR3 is CASSDRGGFSNQPQHF. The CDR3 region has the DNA TGTGCCAGTAGTGACAGGGGTGGATTCAGCAATCAGCCCCAGCATTTT.

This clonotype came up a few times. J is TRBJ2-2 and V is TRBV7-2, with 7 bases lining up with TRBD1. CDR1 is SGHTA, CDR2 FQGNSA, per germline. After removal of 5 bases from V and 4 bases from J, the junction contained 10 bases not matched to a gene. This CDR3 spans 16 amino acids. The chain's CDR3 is CASSPMPKGATGELFF. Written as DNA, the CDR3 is TGTGCCAGCAGCCCTATGCCCAAGGGGGCCACCGGGGAGCTGTTTTTT.

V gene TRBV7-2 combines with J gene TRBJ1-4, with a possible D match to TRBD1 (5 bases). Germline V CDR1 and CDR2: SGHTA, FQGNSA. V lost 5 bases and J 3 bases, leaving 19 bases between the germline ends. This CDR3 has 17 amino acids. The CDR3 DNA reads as TGTGCCAGCAGCCGTAGAGGGGACGGGCCTGCTAATGAAAAACTGTTTTTT. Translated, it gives CASSRRGDGPANEKLFF.

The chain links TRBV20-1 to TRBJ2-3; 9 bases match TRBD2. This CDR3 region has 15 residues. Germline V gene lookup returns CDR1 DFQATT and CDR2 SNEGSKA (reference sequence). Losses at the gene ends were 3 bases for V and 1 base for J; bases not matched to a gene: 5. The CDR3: CSARTSGIRTDTQYF. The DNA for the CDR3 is TGCAGTGCTAGGACTAGCGGAATTCGCACAGATACGCAGTATTTT.

The CDR3 bases are TGTGCCAGCAGCTCAGGGACTATACTGGGGACCCAGTACTTC. Translation gives CASSSGTILGTQYF. The chain joins TRBV11-2 to TRBJ2-5, with 7 bases matching TRBD2. Germline values: CDR1 SGHAT, CDR2 FQNNGV. The V segment lost 4 bases and the J segment 7 bases; nucleotides outside the gene matches: 9. The CDR3 runs 14 residues.

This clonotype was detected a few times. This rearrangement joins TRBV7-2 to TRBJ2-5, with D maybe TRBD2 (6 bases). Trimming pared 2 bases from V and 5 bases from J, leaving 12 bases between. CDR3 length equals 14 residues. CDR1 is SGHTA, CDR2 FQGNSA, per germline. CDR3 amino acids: CASSLKLGGETQYF. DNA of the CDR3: TGTGCCAGCAGCTTAAAACTAGGAGGGGAGACCCAGTACTTC.

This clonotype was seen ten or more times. CDR3 region: CASSSSSGVGYGYTF. The CDR3 DNA is TGTGCCAGCAGCTCCAGCTCAGGGGTCGGATATGGCTACACCTTC. The chain uses TRBV7-8 and TRBJ1-2, with D possibly matching TRBD1 (6 bases). The CDR3 is 15 amino acids. Germline loops: CDR1 SGHVS, CDR2 FQNEAQ. V lost 4 bases and J 5 bases, leaving 17 bases between the germline ends.

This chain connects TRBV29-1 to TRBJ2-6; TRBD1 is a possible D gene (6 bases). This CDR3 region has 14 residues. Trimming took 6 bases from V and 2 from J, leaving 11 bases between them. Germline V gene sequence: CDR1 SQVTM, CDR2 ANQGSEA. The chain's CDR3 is CSVYRVPGANVLTF. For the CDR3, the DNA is TGCAGCGTCTACAGGGTCCCTGGGGCCAACGTCCTGACTTTC.

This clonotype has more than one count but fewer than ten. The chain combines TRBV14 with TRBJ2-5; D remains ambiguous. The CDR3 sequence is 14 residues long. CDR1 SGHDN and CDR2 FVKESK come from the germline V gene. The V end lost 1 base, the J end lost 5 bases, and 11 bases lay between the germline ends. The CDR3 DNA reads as TGTGCCAGCAGCCAAGCAGCGCTGCTGGAGACCCAGTACTTC. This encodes CASSQAALLETQYF.

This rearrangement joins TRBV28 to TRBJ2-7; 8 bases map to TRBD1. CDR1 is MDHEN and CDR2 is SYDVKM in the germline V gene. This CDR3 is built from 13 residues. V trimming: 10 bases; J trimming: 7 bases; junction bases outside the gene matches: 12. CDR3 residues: CATKQGGLGEQYF. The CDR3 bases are TGTGCCACCAAACAGGGGGGCCTGGGAGAGCAGTACTTC.

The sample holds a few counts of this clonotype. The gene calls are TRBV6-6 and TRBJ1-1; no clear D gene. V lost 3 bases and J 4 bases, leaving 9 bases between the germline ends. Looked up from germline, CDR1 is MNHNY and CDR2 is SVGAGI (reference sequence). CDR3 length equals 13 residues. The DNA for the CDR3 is TGTGCCAGCAGTTATTCCCGGCCCACTGAAGCTTTCTTT. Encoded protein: CASSYSRPTEAFF.

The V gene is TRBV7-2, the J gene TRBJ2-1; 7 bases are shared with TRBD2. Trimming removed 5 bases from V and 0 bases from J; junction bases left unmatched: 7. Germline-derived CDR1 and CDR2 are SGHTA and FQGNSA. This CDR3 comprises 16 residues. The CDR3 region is CASSRRGSPSYNEQFF. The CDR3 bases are TGTGCCAGCAGCCGACGCGGGAGCCCCTCCTACAATGAGCAGTTCTTC.